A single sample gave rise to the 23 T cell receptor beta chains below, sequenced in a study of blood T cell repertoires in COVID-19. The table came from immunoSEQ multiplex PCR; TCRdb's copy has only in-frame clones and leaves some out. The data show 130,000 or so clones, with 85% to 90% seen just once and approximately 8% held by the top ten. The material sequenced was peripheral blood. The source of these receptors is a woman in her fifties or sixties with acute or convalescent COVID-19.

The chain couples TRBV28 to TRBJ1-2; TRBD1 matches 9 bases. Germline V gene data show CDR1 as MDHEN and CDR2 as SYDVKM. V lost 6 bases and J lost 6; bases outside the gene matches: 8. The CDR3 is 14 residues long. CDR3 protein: CASRGTGNRNGYTF. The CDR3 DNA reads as TGTGCCAGCAGGGGGACAGGGAATAGGAATGGCTACACCTTC.

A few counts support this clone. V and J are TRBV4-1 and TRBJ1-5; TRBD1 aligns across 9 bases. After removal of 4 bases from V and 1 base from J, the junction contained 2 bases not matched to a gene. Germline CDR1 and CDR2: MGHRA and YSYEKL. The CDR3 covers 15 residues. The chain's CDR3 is CASSRDRGSNQPQHF. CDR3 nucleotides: TGCGCCAGCAGCCGCGACAGGGGGAGCAATCAGCCCCAGCATTTT.

CDR3 region: CASSIPRGANSPLHF. The CDR3 nucleotides read TGTGCCAGTAGTATCCCCAGGGGTGCCAATTCACCCCTCCACTTT. The chain recombines TRBV19 with TRBJ1-6; D possibly corresponds to TRBD1 (6 bases). V shed 3 bases and J shed 7 bases, with 13 bases lying between them. The CDR3 loop spans 15 amino acids. Germline V CDR1 and CDR2: LNHDA, SQIVND (reference sequence). The full variable domain, completed using reference TRBV19 and TRBJ1-6, is DGGITQSPKYLFRKEGQNVTLSCEQNLNHDAMYWYRQDPGQGLRLIYYSQIVNDFQKGDIAEGYSVSREKKESFPLTVTSAQKNPTAFYLCASSIPRGANSPLHFGNGTRLTVT.

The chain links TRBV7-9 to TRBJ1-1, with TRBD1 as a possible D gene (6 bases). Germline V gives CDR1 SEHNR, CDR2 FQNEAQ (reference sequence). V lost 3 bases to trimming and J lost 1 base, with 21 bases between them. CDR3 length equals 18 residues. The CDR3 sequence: CASSFDRRSLNPNTEAFF. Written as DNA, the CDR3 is TGTGCCAGCAGCTTTGACAGGAGAAGTTTAAACCCGAACACTGAAGCTTTCTTT.

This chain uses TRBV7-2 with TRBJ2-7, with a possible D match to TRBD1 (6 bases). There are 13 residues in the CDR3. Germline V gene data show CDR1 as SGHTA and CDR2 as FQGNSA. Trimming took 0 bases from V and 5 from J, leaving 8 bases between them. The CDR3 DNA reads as TGTGCCAGCAGCTTAGCGCCAGGGGACGAGCAGTACTTC. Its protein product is CASSLAPGDEQYF.

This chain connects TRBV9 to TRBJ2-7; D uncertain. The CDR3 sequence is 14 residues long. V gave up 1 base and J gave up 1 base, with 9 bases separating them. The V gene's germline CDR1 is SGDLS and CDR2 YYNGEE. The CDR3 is CASSVFAESYEQYF. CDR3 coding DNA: TGTGCCAGCAGCGTATTTGCAGAATCCTACGAGCAGTACTTC.

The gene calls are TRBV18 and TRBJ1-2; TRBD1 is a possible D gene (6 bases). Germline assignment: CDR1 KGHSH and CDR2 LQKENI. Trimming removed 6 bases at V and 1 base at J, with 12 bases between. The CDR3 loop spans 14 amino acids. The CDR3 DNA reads TGTGCCAGCTCGGACAGCGCCTTTAACTATGGCTACACCTTC. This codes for CASSDSAFNYGYTF.

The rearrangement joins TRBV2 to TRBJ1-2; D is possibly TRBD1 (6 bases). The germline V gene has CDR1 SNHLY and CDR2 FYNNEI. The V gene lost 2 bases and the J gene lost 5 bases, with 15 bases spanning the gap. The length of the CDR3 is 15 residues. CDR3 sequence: CASSENGGREYGYTF. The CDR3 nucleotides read TGTGCCAGCAGTGAAAATGGGGGCAGGGAATATGGCTACACCTTC. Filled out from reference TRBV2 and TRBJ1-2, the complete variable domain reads EPEVTQTPSHQVTQMGQEVILRCVPISNHLYFYWYRQILGQKVEFLVSFYNNEISEKSEIFDDQFSVERPDGSNFTLKIRSTKLEDSAMYFCASSENGGREYGYTFGSGTRLTVV.

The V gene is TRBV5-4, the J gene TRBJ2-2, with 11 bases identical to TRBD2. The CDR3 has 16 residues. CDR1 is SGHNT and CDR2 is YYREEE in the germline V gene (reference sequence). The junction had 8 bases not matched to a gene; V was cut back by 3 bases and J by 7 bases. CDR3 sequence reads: CASSWGPSGGLGELFF. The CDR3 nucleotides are TGTGCCAGCAGCTGGGGGCCTAGCGGGGGGCTCGGGGAGCTGTTTTTT.

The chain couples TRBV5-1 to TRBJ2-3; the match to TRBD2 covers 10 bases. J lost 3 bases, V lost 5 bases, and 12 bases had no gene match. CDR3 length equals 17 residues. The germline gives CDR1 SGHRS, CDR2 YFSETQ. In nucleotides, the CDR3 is TGCGCCAGCAGGCCCCAGCGGGGGGGCCTTGAGACAGATACGCAGTATTTT. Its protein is CASRPQRGGLETDTQYF.

In DNA, the CDR3 is TGTGCCAGCAGGGACAGCTCTGGGGCCAACGTCCTGACTTTC. This sequence encodes CASRDSSGANVLTF. The V gene is TRBV4-2, the J gene TRBJ2-6; possible D gene TRBD1, 6 bases. Trimming removed 6 bases at V and 0 bases at J, with 6 bases between. Germline V gene data show CDR1 as LGHNA and CDR2 as YNFKEQ. The CDR3 contains 14 residues.

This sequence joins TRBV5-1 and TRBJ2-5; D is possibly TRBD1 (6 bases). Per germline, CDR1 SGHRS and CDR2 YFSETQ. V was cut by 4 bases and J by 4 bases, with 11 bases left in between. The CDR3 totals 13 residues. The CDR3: CASSRTGRETQYF. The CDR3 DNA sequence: TGCGCCAGCAGCCGTACAGGGAGAGAGACCCAGTACTTC.

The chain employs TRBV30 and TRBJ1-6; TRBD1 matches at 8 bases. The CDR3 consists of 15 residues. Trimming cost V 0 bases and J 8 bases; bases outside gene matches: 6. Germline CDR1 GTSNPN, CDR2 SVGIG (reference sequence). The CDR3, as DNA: TGTGCCTGGAGTGTACTAGGGGGACAGGATTCACCCCTCCACTTT. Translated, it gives CAWSVLGGQDSPLHF.

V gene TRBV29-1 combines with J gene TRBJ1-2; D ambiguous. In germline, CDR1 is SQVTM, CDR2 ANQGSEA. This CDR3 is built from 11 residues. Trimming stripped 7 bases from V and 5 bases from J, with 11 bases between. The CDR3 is CSAAEGYGYTF. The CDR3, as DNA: TGCAGCGCCGCCGAGGGTTATGGCTACACCTTC.

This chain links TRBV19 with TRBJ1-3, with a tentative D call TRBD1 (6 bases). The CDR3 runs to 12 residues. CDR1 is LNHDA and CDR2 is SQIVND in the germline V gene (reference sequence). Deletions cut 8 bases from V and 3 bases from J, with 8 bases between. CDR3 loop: CASGQNGNTIYF. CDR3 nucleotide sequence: TGTGCCAGTGGACAGAATGGAAACACCATATATTTT.

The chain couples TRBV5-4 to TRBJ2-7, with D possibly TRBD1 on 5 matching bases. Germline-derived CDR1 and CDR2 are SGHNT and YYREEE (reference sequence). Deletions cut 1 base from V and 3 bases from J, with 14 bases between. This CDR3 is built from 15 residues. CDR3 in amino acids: CASSLNQGSGYEQYF. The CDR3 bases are TGTGCCAGCAGCTTGAATCAGGGTTCCGGCTACGAGCAGTACTTC.

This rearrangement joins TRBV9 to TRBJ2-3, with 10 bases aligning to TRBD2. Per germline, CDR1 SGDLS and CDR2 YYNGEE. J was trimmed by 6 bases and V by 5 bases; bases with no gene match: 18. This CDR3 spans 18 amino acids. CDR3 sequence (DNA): TGTGCCAGCAGTCCCCGAGTACTAGCGGGGTTCCTGCCCGATACGCAGTATTTT. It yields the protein CASSPRVLAGFLPDTQYF.

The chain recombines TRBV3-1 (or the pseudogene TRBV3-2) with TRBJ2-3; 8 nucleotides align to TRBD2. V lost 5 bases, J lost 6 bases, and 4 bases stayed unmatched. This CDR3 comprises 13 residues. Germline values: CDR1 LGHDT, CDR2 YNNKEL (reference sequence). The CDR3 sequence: CASSSRGGDTQYF. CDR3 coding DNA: TGTGCCAGCAGCTCCCGGGGGGGGGATACGCAGTATTTT.

The DNA of the CDR3 is TGTGCCAGCAGTTACTCGGCAGGATCTGGCAATCAGCCCCAGCATTTT. Its translation: CASSYSAGSGNQPQHF. V and J are TRBV6-5 and TRBJ1-5, with no clear D. The germline V and J ends were trimmed by 0 bases and 2 bases, with 11 bases remaining between them. The CDR3 is 16 residues long. Germline CDR1 and CDR2: MNHEY and SVGAGI.

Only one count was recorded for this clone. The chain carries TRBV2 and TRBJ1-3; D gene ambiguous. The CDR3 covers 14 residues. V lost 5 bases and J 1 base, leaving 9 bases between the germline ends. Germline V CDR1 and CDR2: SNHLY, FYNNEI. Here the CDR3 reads CASSLPSSGNTIYF. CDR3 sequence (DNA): TGTGCCAGCAGTCTACCCTCATCTGGAAACACCATATATTTT.

CDR3 protein: CASSPASRGSPYEQYF. DNA for the CDR3: TGTGCCAGCAGTCCCGCCTCCAGGGGATCCCCCTACGAGCAGTACTTC. The chain uses TRBV28 and TRBJ2-7; the D gene is possibly TRBD1 (6 bases). CDR1 and CDR2 from the germline V gene are MDHEN and SYDVKM. This CDR3 contains 16 residues. Trimming took off 5 bases at V and 2 bases at J, with 19 bases between the two ends.

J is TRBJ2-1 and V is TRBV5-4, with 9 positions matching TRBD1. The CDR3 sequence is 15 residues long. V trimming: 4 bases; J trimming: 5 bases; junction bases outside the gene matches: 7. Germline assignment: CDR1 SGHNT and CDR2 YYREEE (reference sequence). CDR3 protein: CASSPDRGYDNEQFF. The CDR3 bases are TGTGCCAGCAGCCCGGACAGGGGTTATGACAATGAGCAGTTCTTC.

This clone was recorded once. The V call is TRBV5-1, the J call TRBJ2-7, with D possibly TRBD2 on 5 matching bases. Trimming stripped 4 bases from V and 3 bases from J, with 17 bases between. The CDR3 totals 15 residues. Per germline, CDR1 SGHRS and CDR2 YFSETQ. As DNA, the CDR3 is TGCGCCAGCAGCCCGGTTGCGACGGGGAGCTACGAGCAGTACTTC. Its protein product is CASSPVATGSYEQYF.